A single sample is the source of the 13 T cell receptor beta chains below, sequenced in a study of a mutant IDH1 vaccine in newly diagnosed glioma. The assay was immunoSEQ multiplex PCR, and TCRdb's table has in-frame clones only and misses some. The sample records 100,000 to 120,000 clones, 90% being singletons. The antigens for these receptors are not known. As to time point: week 11, during vaccination. Every vaccine dose comprised 300 ug of mutant IDH1 20-mer peptide plus topical imiquimod. The sample here was PBMCs, taken from a glioma patient whose treatment included an IDH1 peptide vaccine. The receptor source for this set is a woman aged 50 to 60 with glioma.

The genes are TRBV23-1 and TRBJ2-7; 9 bases are a match to TRBD1. TRBV23-1 is assigned to the ORF class and has an uncertain function. V gave up 6 bases and J gave up 6 bases; unmatched junction bases: 9. The CDR3 spans 14 residues. The CDR3 coding sequence is TGCGCCAGCAGAAAGGACAGGGGTTGTCGCGAGCAGTACTTC. Encoded protein: CASRKDRGCREQYF.

As for this clone: Other DNA sequences from this sample encode an identical CDR3 as well. The chain employs TRBV28 and TRBJ2-7, with 7 nucleotides matching TRBD1. Germline V gene lookup returns CDR1 MDHEN and CDR2 SYDVKM. The length of the CDR3 is 13 residues. V shed 5 bases and J 2 bases; nucleotides not matched to a gene: 3. The CDR3 spells CASSRDSPYEQYF. CDR3 DNA sequence: TGTGCCAGCAGTCGGGACAGTCCCTACGAGCAGTACTTC.

This chain's CDR3 is CASSHGTDYGYTF. CDR3 bases: TGTGCCAGCAGCCACGGGACGGACTATGGCTACACCTTC. The rearrangement links TRBV11-2 to TRBJ1-2, with D possibly being TRBD1 (5 bases). Germline CDR1 reads SGHAT; CDR2 reads FQNNGV. The CDR3 is 13 residues long. V was pared by 5 bases and J by 3 bases, with 10 bases between.

The V and J genes are TRBV10-2 and TRBJ2-5; 8 bases align to TRBD1. Germline V gene data show CDR1 as WSHSY and CDR2 as SAAADI. J gave up 1 base and V 4 bases, and 5 bases lay outside the gene matches. The CDR3 loop spans 15 amino acids. As DNA, the CDR3 is TGCGCCAGCAGTGGAACTGACAGGGGCCAAGAGACCCAGTACTTC. It is translated as CASSGTDRGQETQYF.

The sample holds one count of this clone. The chain uses TRBV29-1 and TRBJ2-3; TRBD1 might be the D (5 bases). CDR1 SQVTM and CDR2 ANQGSEA come from the germline V gene. CDR3 length: 14 residues. Trimming removed 8 bases at V and 0 bases at J, with 15 bases between. CDR3 in amino acids: CSLGAGSSTDTQYF. CDR3 sequence (DNA): TGCAGCTTAGGGGCAGGGTCGAGCACAGATACGCAGTATTTT.

The rearrangement joins TRBV11-1 to TRBJ2-3, with 10 bases identical to TRBD2. The CDR3 covers 16 residues. Germline V gives CDR1 SGHAT, CDR2 FQDESV (reference sequence). V shed 5 bases and J 0 bases; nucleotides not matched to a gene: 5. Written as DNA, the CDR3 is TGTGCCAGCAGCCGCGGACTAGCGGCTAGCACAGATACGCAGTATTTT. It codes for CASSRGLAASTDTQYF.

The J gene is TRBJ2-7, the V gene TRBV6-6; 8 positions match TRBD2. Trimming cost V 7 bases and J 2 bases; bases outside gene matches: 7. The germline V gene encodes CDR1 MNHNY and CDR2 SVGAGI (reference sequence). There are 14 residues in the CDR3. Here the CDR3 DNA reads TGTGCCAGCACCCCAACTAGCGGCCCCTACGAGCAGTACTTC. Its translation is CASTPTSGPYEQYF.

The chain joins TRBV5-6 to TRBJ2-7; D may match TRBD1 or TRBD2 (5 bases each). This CDR3 is 14 amino acids long. CDR1 and CDR2 from the germline V gene are SGHDT and YYEEEE. Trimming cost V 1 base and J 4 bases, with 12 bases left between them. CDR3 nucleotide sequence: TGTGCCAGCAGCTTGCCGGGACGGATATACGAGCAGTACTTC. Encoded protein: CASSLPGRIYEQYF.

V and J are TRBV7-6 and TRBJ1-4, with no clear D. The V and J ends lost 5 bases and 5 bases respectively, with 12 bases between them. The CDR3 runs to 14 residues. The germline CDR1 and CDR2 sequences are SGHVS and FNYEAQ. For the CDR3, the DNA is TGTGCCAGCAGCAAGGCGGAGTTAAATGAAAAACTGTTTTTT. Residues: CASSKAELNEKLFF.

The chain recombines TRBV11-2 with TRBJ2-1, with TRBD2 identical over 10 bases. V was clipped by 3 bases and J by 2 bases; unmatched bases: 4. The CDR3 loop spans 16 amino acids. CDR1 and CDR2 from the germline V gene are SGHAT and FQNNGV. The CDR3 sequence is CASSFPSGSAYNEQFF. The CDR3 coding sequence is TGTGCCAGCAGCTTTCCTAGCGGGAGTGCCTACAATGAGCAGTTCTTC. Drawing the rest from reference TRBV11-2 and TRBJ2-1, the complete variable domain is EAGVAQSPRYKIIEKRQSVAFWCNPISGHATLYWYQQILGQGPKLLIQFQNNGVVDDSQLPKDRFSAERLKGVDSTLKIQPAKLEDSAVYLCASSFPSGSAYNEQFFGPGTRLTVL.

The chain uses TRBV19 and TRBJ1-1, with 8 bases aligning to TRBD1. The CDR3 spans 14 residues. V was pared by 8 bases and J by 0 bases, with 5 bases of the junction left unmatched. Per the germline V gene, CDR1 is LNHDA and CDR2 is SQIVND (reference sequence). This CDR3 is CASDRGLMNTEAFF. As DNA, the CDR3 is TGTGCCAGTGACAGGGGCCTTATGAACACTGAAGCTTTCTTT.

This sequence joins TRBV27 and TRBJ2-1, with 14 nucleotides matching TRBD2. With 5 bases clipped from V and 5 bases from J, the junction kept 5 bases outside the gene matches. This CDR3 is 16 amino acids long. Germline-derived CDR1 and CDR2 are MNHEY and SMNVEV (reference sequence). Written as DNA, the CDR3 is TGTGCCAGCAGTCGACTAGCGGGAGGGTGGCACAATGAGCAGTTCTTC. Amino acid sequence: CASSRLAGGWHNEQFF.

The gene calls are TRBV27 and TRBJ1-2, with 8 bases lining up with TRBD1. V gave up 4 bases and J gave up 6 bases; unmatched junction bases: 4. Germline loops: CDR1 MNHEY, CDR2 SMNVEV (reference sequence). This CDR3 spans 13 amino acids. CDR3 protein: CASSWTGRDGYTF. CDR3 in DNA: TGTGCCAGCAGTTGGACAGGGCGGGATGGCTACACCTTC.